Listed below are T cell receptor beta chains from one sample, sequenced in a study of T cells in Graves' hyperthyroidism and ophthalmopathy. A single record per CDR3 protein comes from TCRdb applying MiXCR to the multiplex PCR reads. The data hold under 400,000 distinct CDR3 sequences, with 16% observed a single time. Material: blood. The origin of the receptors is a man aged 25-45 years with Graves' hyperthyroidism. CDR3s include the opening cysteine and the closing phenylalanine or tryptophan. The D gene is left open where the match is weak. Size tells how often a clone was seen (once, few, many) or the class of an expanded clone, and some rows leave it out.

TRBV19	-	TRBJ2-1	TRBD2	CASSGTSGSRSYNEQFF	TGTGCCAGTAGTGGGACTAGCGGGAGTAGGTCCTACAATGAGCAGTTCTTC
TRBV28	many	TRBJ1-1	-	CASSPPKMNTEAFF	TGTGCCAGCAGTCCCCCCAAGATGAACACTGAAGCTTTCTTT
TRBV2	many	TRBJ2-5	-	CASSEWGETQYF	TGTGCCAGCAGTGAATGGGGGGAGACCCAGTACTTC
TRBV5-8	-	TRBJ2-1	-	CASSLKGRRFF	TGTGCCAGCAGCTTAAAGGGTAGGAGGTTCTTC
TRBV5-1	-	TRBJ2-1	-	CASSLGPRGNEQFF	TGCGCCAGCAGCTTGGGGCCTAGAGGTAATGAGCAGTTCTTC
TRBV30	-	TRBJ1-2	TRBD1	CAWWTGTAKDYYGYTF	TGTGCCTGGTGGACCGGGACAGCTAAGGACTACTATGGCTACACCTTC
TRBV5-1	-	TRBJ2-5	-	CASSSGTFEETQYF	TGCGCCAGCAGCTCCGGGACATTCGAAGAGACCCAGTACTTC
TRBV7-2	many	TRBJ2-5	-	CASSRDRGAETQYF	TGTGCCAGCAGCCGAGATCGGGGGGCAGAGACCCAGTACTTC
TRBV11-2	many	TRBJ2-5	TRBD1	CASSWTGGQETQYF	TGTGCCAGCAGTTGGACAGGGGGGCAAGAGACCCAGTACTTC
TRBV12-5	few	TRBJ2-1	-	CASGFFGGSGGPNEQFF	TGTGCTAGTGGTTTCTTTGGTGGGTCAGGGGGGCCCAATGAGCAGTTCTTC
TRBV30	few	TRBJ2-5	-	CAWSPLGDETQYF	TGTGCCTGGAGTCCCCTAGGTGATGAGACCCAGTACTTC
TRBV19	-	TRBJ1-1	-	CASSIVPSGGGSEAFF	TGTGCCAGTAGTATAGTTCCAAGTGGTGGGGGCTCTGAAGCTTTCTTT
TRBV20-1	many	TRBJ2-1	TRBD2	CSASVAGGALNEQFF	TGCAGTGCTAGCGTAGCGGGAGGGGCCTTGAATGAGCAGTTCTTC
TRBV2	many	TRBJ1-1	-	CASSDRTDDTEAFF	TGTGCCAGCAGTGACAGGACAGACGACACTGAAGCTTTCTTT
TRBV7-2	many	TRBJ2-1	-	CASSRVDPDNEQFF	TGTGCCAGCAGCCGAGTGGACCCGGACAATGAGCAGTTCTTC
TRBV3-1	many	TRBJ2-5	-	CASSLGTPVETQYF	TGTGCCAGCAGCCTGGGGACCCCGGTGGAGACCCAGTACTTC
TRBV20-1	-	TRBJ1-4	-	CSARGLTGSGEKLFF	TGCAGTGCTAGAGGCTTAACAGGGTCGGGTGAAAAACTGTTTTTT
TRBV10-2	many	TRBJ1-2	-	CASSESGPLLTYGYTF	TGCGCCAGCAGTGAGAGTGGACCGCTACTCACGTATGGCTACACCTTC
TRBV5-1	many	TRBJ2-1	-	CASSLGATDNEQFF	TGCGCCAGCAGCTTGGGGGCCACGGACAATGAGCAGTTCTTC
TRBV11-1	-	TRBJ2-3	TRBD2	CASSQAGGGGVWYF	TGCGCCAGCAGCCAAGCGGGGGGTGGAGGTGTTTGGTATTTT
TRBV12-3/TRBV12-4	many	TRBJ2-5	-	CASSFSPLETQYF	TGTGCCAGCAGTTTTTCCCCCTTAGAGACCCAGTACTTC
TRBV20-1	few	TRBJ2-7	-	CSALTLSEDEQYF	TGCAGTGCCCTGACACTTTCGGAGGACGAGCAGTACTTC
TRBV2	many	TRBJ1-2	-	CASSEGSRVYGYTF	TGTGCCAGCAGTGAAGGAAGCAGGGTCTATGGCTACACCTTC
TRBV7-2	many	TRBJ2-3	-	CASSYQPFTGTDTQYF	TGTGCCAGCAGCTACCAACCGTTCACAGGGACAGATACGCAGTATTTT
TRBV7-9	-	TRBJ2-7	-	CASSFGGGPQLYEQYF	TGTGCCAGCAGCTTTGGGGGCGGCCCCCAACTTTACGAGCAGTACTTC
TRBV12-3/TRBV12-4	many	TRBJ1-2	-	CASSLGYGYGYTF	TGTGCCAGCAGTTTAGGTTATGGCTATGGCTACACCTTC
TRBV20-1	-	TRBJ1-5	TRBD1	CSAANLQGDRNQPQHF	TGCAGTGCTGCTAATCTACAGGGGGATCGGAATCAGCCCCAGCATTTT
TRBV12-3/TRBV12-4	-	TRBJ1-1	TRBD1	CASSGGGLRDSMLHTEAFF	TGTGCCAGCAGTGGGGGGGGCCTGAGGGACAGCATGTTACACACTGAAGCTTTCTTT
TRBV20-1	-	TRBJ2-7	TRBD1	CSARGQLSYEQYF	TGCAGCGCTAGGGGACAGCTATCCTACGAGCAGTACTTC
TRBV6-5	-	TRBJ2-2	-	CASSYSGTGELFF	TGTGCCAGCAGTTACTCAGGGACCGGGGAGCTGTTTTTT
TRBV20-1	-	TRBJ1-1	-	CSASKVSEAFF	TGCAGTGCTAGTAAGGTCTCTGAAGCTTTCTTT
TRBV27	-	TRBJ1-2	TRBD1	CASSSSGQGANGYTF	TGTGCCAGCAGTTCATCCGGACAGGGGGCAAATGGCTACACCTTC
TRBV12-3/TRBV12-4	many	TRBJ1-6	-	CASSWRGNSPLHF	TGTGCCAGCAGTTGGAGGGGAAATTCACCCCTCCACTTT
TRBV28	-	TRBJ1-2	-	CASSLYDGYTF	TGTGCCAGCAGTCTCTACGATGGCTACACCTTC
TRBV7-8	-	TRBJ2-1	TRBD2	CASSLGLAGGPRQFF	TGTGCCAGCAGCTTAGGACTAGCGGGAGGGCCAAGGCAGTTCTTC
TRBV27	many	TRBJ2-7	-	CASSLSQPYRTAYYEQYF	TGTGCCAGCAGTTTATCTCAACCATACCGGACAGCTTACTACGAGCAGTACTTC